These 26 T cell receptor beta chains originate from one sample sequenced in a study of cytomegalovirus exposure and HLA in healthy donors listed by TCRdb under 2017. Libraries came from the immunoSEQ multiplex PCR assay. A mixture of 60 forward primers for TCR Vbeta segments and 13 reverse primers for TCR Jbeta segments was used in the multiplex PCR. TCRdb stores this immuneACCESS table with in-frame sequences only. Part of the clones is absent; in the studies checked, under half of the shortfall reflects unresolved V genes, and no reason is known for the rest. This sample has about 140,000 clones in its table, and 70% to 85% of those were observed once. Roughly 1.4% of the sample belongs to the ten largest clones. Sequencing used PBMCs. The receptors were gathered from a man aged 25-45 years in good health and CMV-seropositive.

This clone has more than one count but fewer than ten. The chain is built from TRBV5-1 and TRBJ1-6, with D maybe TRBD1 (6 bases). This CDR3 is 13 amino acids long. Germline V lookup: CDR1 SGHRS, CDR2 YFSETQ. V was shortened by 7 bases and J by 7 bases, with 12 bases between the two germline ends. The DNA of the CDR3 is TGCGCCAGCGGGGACATCGACAATTCACCCCTCCACTTT. Translated: CASGDIDNSPLHF.

V usage is TRBV19 and J usage is TRBJ2-7; TRBD1 aligns across 10 bases. The germline V gene encodes CDR1 LNHDA and CDR2 SQIVND (reference sequence). The CDR3 covers 15 residues. V gave up 1 base and J gave up 2 bases; unmatched junction bases: 2. The chain's CDR3 is CASSIAGQGTYEQYF. DNA of the CDR3: TGTGCCAGTAGTATAGCGGGACAGGGGACCTACGAGCAGTACTTC.

The J gene is TRBJ2-1, the V gene TRBV9; D perhaps matches TRBD2 (6 bases). Trimming pared 2 bases from V and 8 bases from J, leaving 17 bases between. The CDR3 is 15 residues long. Germline V gene sequence: CDR1 SGDLS, CDR2 YYNGEE. The CDR3 DNA follows: TGTGCCAGCAGCGTGGACTACCATGCACTCGATGAGCAGTTCTTC. Translating it yields CASSVDYHALDEQFF. The variable domain in full, with the rest retrieved from reference TRBV9 and TRBJ2-1, is DSGVTQTPKHLITATGQRVTLRCSPRSGDLSVYWYQQSLDQGLQFLIQYYNGEERAKGNILERFSAQQFPDLHSELNLSSLELGDSALYFCASSVDYHALDEQFFGPGTRLTVL.

This chain links TRBV27 with TRBJ2-3; D perhaps matches TRBD2 (5 bases). The CDR3 totals 15 residues. Germline V lookup: CDR1 MNHEY, CDR2 SMNVEV (reference sequence). V was cut by 2 bases and J by 3 bases, with 12 bases left in between. The CDR3 DNA is TGTGCCAGCAGTTTAAGCCTAGCCACAACAGATACGCAGTATTTT. Amino acids: CASSLSLATTDTQYF.

The rearrangement joins TRBV2 to TRBJ2-7; D might be TRBD1 (6 bases). CDR3 length: 14 amino acids. The germline V gene encodes CDR1 SNHLY and CDR2 FYNNEI. Between the trimmed V and J ends, which lost 4 bases and 2 bases, there was a span of 12 bases. The CDR3 coding sequence is TGTGCCAGCAGTGGGCAAGGACAGACCTACGAGCAGTACTTC. The encoded protein is CASSGQGQTYEQYF.

The rearrangement links TRBV25-1 to TRBJ2-5; D is unclear. CDR3 length: 11 residues. CDR1 is MGHDK, CDR2 SYGVNS, per germline. Trimming pared 1 base from V and 5 bases from J, leaving 2 bases between. As DNA, the CDR3 is TGTGCCAGCAGTGAATCGGAGACCCAGTACTTC. Translation: CASSESETQYF.

This chain joins TRBV20-1 and TRBJ2-3, with 8 bases lining up with TRBD2. This CDR3 region has 11 residues. The germline V gene encodes CDR1 DFQATT and CDR2 SNEGSKA (reference sequence). With 6 bases clipped from V and 10 bases from J, the junction kept 6 bases outside the gene matches. CDR3 sequence (DNA): TGCAGTGCAGTGGGACTAGAGGCGCAGTATTTT. Translation gives CSAVGLEAQYF.

The chain couples TRBV28 to TRBJ1-3; no clear D gene. Trimming pared 7 bases from V and 3 bases from J, leaving 13 bases between. Germline V gene lookup returns CDR1 MDHEN and CDR2 SYDVKM. This CDR3 comprises 14 residues. In DNA, the CDR3 is TGTGCCAGCAACATACGAGGTTATGGAAACACCATATATTTT. Translation: CASNIRGYGNTIYF.

This chain joins TRBV7-2 and TRBJ2-7, with D hard to call. Germline V gene lookup returns CDR1 SGHTA and CDR2 FQGNSA. The CDR3 consists of 13 residues. Trimming shortened V by 6 bases and J by 5 bases, and 14 bases separated the two germline ends. CDR3 sequence reads: CASSSPPFDEQYF. The CDR3 bases are TGTGCCAGCAGTTCCCCCCCGTTCGACGAGCAGTACTTC. Variable domain in full (rest from reference TRBV7-2 and TRBJ2-7): GAGVSQSPSNKVTEKGKDVELRCDPISGHTALYWYRQSLGQGLEFLIYFQGNSAPDKSGLPSDRFSAERTGGSVSTLTIQRTQQEDSAVYLCASSSPPFDEQYFGPGTRLTVT.

Turning to this clone: Other DNA variants within this sample encode the same CDR3. V is TRBV9 and J is TRBJ2-1, with 9 nucleotides matching TRBD2. Trimming cost V 2 bases and J 10 bases; bases outside gene matches: 7. The CDR3 loop spans 14 amino acids. The germline V gene encodes CDR1 SGDLS and CDR2 YYNGEE. CDR3 sequence reads: CASSVWREGREQFF. In nucleotides, the CDR3 is TGTGCCAGCAGCGTTTGGCGGGAGGGCCGCGAGCAGTTCTTC.

The chain links TRBV28 to TRBJ1-1, with D possibly TRBD1 on 6 matching bases. The CDR3 runs to 14 residues. Per germline, CDR1 MDHEN and CDR2 SYDVKM. V lost 10 bases and J 4 bases, leaving 19 bases between the germline ends. The CDR3 is CATVTFGGFTEAFF. CDR3 coding DNA: TGTGCCACCGTGACGTTTGGGGGCTTCACTGAAGCTTTCTTT.

The chain is built from TRBV27 and TRBJ2-7, with TRBD1 identical over 9 bases. CDR3 length: 14 amino acids. V shed 4 bases and J 1 base; nucleotides not matched to a gene: 2. Germline-derived CDR1 and CDR2 are MNHEY and SMNVEV (reference sequence). CDR3 region: CASSSDRGSYEQYF. The DNA of the CDR3 is TGTGCCAGCAGTTCGGACAGGGGATCCTACGAGCAGTACTTC.

CDR3: CASSLFTGTYTF. CDR3 coding DNA: TGTGCCAGCAGCTTGTTTACAGGCACTTACACCTTC. The chain couples TRBV5-4 to TRBJ1-2, with D possibly being TRBD1 (5 bases). Trimming took off 1 base at V and 11 bases at J, with 12 bases between the two ends. There are 12 residues in the CDR3. The germline gives CDR1 SGHNT, CDR2 YYREEE (reference sequence).

The rearrangement joins TRBV19 to TRBJ2-7; TRBD2 matches 10 bases. Germline CDR1 is LNHDA and CDR2 is SQIVND (reference sequence). Trimming at V came to 9 bases and at J to 4 bases, leaving 6 bases not matched to a gene. The CDR3 totals 13 residues. The CDR3 DNA follows: TGTGCCAGCGGGACTAGCGACGTGTACGAGCAGTACTTC. Its protein is CASGTSDVYEQYF. Complete variable domain (other parts from reference TRBV19 and TRBJ2-7): DGGITQSPKYLFRKEGQNVTLSCEQNLNHDAMYWYRQDPGQGLRLIYYSQIVNDFQKGDIAEGYSVSREKKESFPLTVTSAQKNPTAFYLCASGTSDVYEQYFGPGTRLTVT.

The chain combines TRBV7-8 with TRBJ2-7, with 8 bases fitting TRBD2. The V segment lost 5 bases and the J segment 0 bases; nucleotides outside the gene matches: 6. The CDR3 sequence is 15 residues long. Looked up from germline, CDR1 is SGHVS and CDR2 is FQNEAQ. The CDR3: CASSPLAGFSYEQYF. Written as DNA, the CDR3 is TGTGCCAGCAGCCCCTTAGCGGGGTTCTCCTACGAGCAGTACTTC.

The chain carries TRBV7-2 and TRBJ2-3; 14 bases fit TRBD2. Per the germline V gene, CDR1 is SGHTA and CDR2 is FQGNSA. V dropped 5 bases and J dropped 7; count of bases not matched to a gene: 5. CDR3 length equals 15 residues. The CDR3 DNA reads as TGTGCCAGCAGCACCGGGACTAGCGGGAGTAATACGCAGTATTTT. Translated, it gives CASSTGTSGSNTQYF.

As to this clone: This sample includes further DNA sequences coding for the same CDR3. The gene calls are TRBV18 and TRBJ2-3, with 7 positions matching TRBD2. The length of the CDR3 is 16 residues. V dropped 6 bases and J dropped 3; count of bases not matched to a gene: 12. Looked up from germline, CDR1 is KGHSH and CDR2 is LQKENI. For the CDR3, the DNA is TGTGCCAGCTCGCCTCCTAGCGGCTTTGTGACAGATACGCAGTATTTT. This translates into CASSPPSGFVTDTQYF.

The rearrangement joins TRBV28 to TRBJ2-2; TRBD2 agrees at 11 bases. The CDR3 is made up of 21 amino acids. The germline V gene encodes CDR1 MDHEN and CDR2 SYDVKM. V shed 3 bases, J shed 8 bases, and the junction held 23 bases outside the gene matches. CDR3: CASSFLSASGGLISPRGELFF. DNA for the CDR3: TGTGCCAGCAGTTTTCTTTCGGCTAGCGGGGGGCTTATCTCACCGAGGGGGGAGCTGTTTTTT.

The rearrangement joins TRBV19 to TRBJ1-1; 7 bases agree with TRBD1. Germline CDR1 and CDR2: LNHDA and SQIVND (reference sequence). The CDR3 contains 18 residues. With V trimmed by 2 bases and J by 1 base, 13 bases remained unmatched. The CDR3 DNA follows: TGTGCCAGTAGTATACCCTACTCCGGACAGGCCCCGAACACTGAAGCTTTCTTT. Translating it yields CASSIPYSGQAPNTEAFF.

The chain employs TRBV15 and TRBJ2-7, with 7 nucleotides matching TRBD2. This CDR3 comprises 13 residues. The V gene's germline CDR1 is LNHNV and CDR2 YYDKDF (reference sequence). Trimming removed 2 bases from V and 4 bases from J; junction bases left unmatched: 2. As DNA, the CDR3 is TGTGCCACCAGCAGATTACTAGCGTACGAGCAGTACTTC. It translates to CATSRLLAYEQYF.

The chain couples TRBV29-1 to TRBJ1-2; perhaps TRBD1 as D (5 bases). This CDR3 is built from 12 residues. V was pared by 4 bases and J by 5 bases, with 11 bases between. Germline CDR1 and CDR2: SQVTM and ANQGSEA. The CDR3 DNA follows: TGCAGCGTTGTCGGGGGTGTGTATGGCTACACCTTC. It encodes CSVVGGVYGYTF.

This clone was found a few times. The V and J genes are TRBV15 and TRBJ2-3; no firm D call. Germline CDR1 is LNHNV and CDR2 is YYDKDF (reference sequence). This CDR3 is 18 amino acids long. Trimming took off 3 bases at V and 0 bases at J, with 19 bases between the two ends. The CDR3 nucleotides read TGTGCCACCAGCAGGAAAACAGCTTCGATCACTAGCACAGATACGCAGTATTTT. Amino acid sequence: CATSRKTASITSTDTQYF.

V usage is TRBV10-3 and J usage is TRBJ2-1, with a tentative D call TRBD1 (6 bases). Trimming left V 3 bases short and J 12 bases short, with 15 bases between. Germline CDR1 is ENHRY and CDR2 is SYGVKD. The CDR3 is 13 residues long. This CDR3 is CAISDDRSRAQFF. CDR3 DNA sequence: TGTGCCATCAGTGATGACAGGTCGCGAGCGCAGTTCTTC.

The chain is built from TRBV10-2 and TRBJ2-1; 12 nucleotides line up with TRBD2. The germline gives CDR1 WSHSY, CDR2 SAAADI. The CDR3 runs 18 residues. V shed 4 bases, J shed 6 bases, and the junction held 13 bases outside the gene matches. Here the CDR3 DNA reads TGCGCCAGCAGTGGGACTAGCGGGGAAACCCCTTTAATCAATGAGCAGTTCTTC. It codes for CASSGTSGETPLINEQFF.

The J gene is TRBJ2-6, the V gene TRBV6-1; 7 bases match TRBD1. The V gene's germline CDR1 is MNHNS and CDR2 SASEGT. After removal of 8 bases from V and 0 bases from J, the junction contained 10 bases not matched to a gene. This CDR3 region has 17 residues. The CDR3 region is CASRKGTVHSGANVLTF. In DNA, the CDR3 is TGTGCCAGCCGTAAAGGGACAGTCCACTCTGGGGCCAACGTCCTGACTTTC.

This rearrangement joins TRBV28 to TRBJ2-1, with TRBD2 identical over 16 bases. The CDR3 has 17 amino acids. V gave up 5 bases and J gave up 3 bases; unmatched junction bases: 4. CDR1 and CDR2 (germline): MDHEN, SYDVKM. The CDR3 DNA sequence: TGTGCCAGCAGTGGGACTAGCGGGAGGGCCAACTACAATGAGCAGTTCTTC. Its translation: CASSGTSGRANYNEQFF.